This TCR beta chain was identified in a study of human T cells and chemical hapten exposure. Notes on the study in general: Sensitization with DPC brought no change to TCRs above 1 in 1000 in frequency.

This clonotype has just a few counts. Antigen: not known. V was clipped by 0 bases and J by 0 bases; unmatched bases: 1. CDR3 length: 15 residues. The V gene's germline CDR1 is SGHRS and CDR2 YFSETQ. The sample's time point: healthy volunteer bleed at 2 weeks. Researchers extracted total RNA from unfractionated whole blood. Library construction involved attaching unique molecular identifiers to individual cDNA molecules, which allowed quantitative, reproducible TCR counting. Per the study methods: Counting gave a median of roughly 97,000 TCRs per sample, with values ranging from 23,224 to 690,600. TCRdb reprocessed the RACE reads via MiXCR and lists one record per CDR3 protein. In this record, the V and J calls reflect TCRdb's handling and not the investigators' own analysis. Among under 95,000 distinct CDR3 sequences listed, about 8.6% were seen once.

This rearrangement joins TRBV5-1 to TRBJ2-7, with 9 positions matching TRBD2. The receptor's source is a female donor in good health. Some clones in this sample may be carry-over from other donors' samples. The sequenced material came from whole blood. CDR3 nucleotides: TGCGCCAGCAGCTTGGTTAGCGGGAGCTCCTACGAGCAGTACTTC. Amino acids: CASSLVSGSSYEQYF.